This TCR beta chain was identified during a study of molecular identifiers for immune sequencing clone quantification. Listed TCR primers and previously described methods were used for bulk TCR libraries. Via MiXCR, TCRdb re-called the PCR reads, giving one row per CDR3 protein. The table includes hundreds of thousands of distinct CDR3 sequences, 15% to 20% detected once. This clonotype has ten or more counts. Trimming shortened V by 5 bases and J by 0 bases, and 11 bases separated the two germline ends. This CDR3 contains 16 residues. From germline, CDR1 is PRHDT and CDR2 FYEKMQ (reference sequence).

The sequencing input was naive CD8+ T cells from blood, with Jurkat cell RNA spiked in. The subset: FACS-sorted CD8+CD4-CCR7+CD45RA+ naive T cells. The clonotype comes from a human donor in good health. Some libraries in this study had Jurkat cell RNA spiked in. The rearrangement uses TRBV13 and TRBJ2-6; tentatively, D is TRBD2 (6 bases). CDR3 protein: CASSPPGASGANVLTF. The CDR3 bases are TGTGCCAGCAGCCCTCCGGGAGCCTCTGGGGCCAACGTCCTGACTTTC.